Listed here are 26 T cell receptor beta chains from one sample, sequenced in a study of shared clonotypes between healthy human individuals. Using immunoSEQ multiplex PCR, the repertoire was profiled, and TCRdb retains in-frame clones only, with some absent. In the table there are about 2.5 million clones, around 92% of which are singletons. Material for sequencing was naive CD4+ T cells from PBMCs. Subset in this sample: CD45RA+ positively selected. These receptors came from a man in his late teens or twenties in good health. Some clones in this sample may be carry-over from other donors' samples.

The chain couples TRBV27 to TRBJ2-3; no clear D gene. The CDR3 is made up of 14 amino acids. Per germline, CDR1 MNHEY and CDR2 SMNVEV (reference sequence). V was trimmed by 8 bases and J by 5 bases, leaving 17 bases between them. The CDR3 is CASGPGIYIDTQYF. The CDR3 coding sequence is TGTGCCAGCGGACCCGGAATCTACATAGATACGCAGTATTTT.

For the CDR3, the DNA is TGTGCCAGCATTCTCCCTGAAGCTTTCTTT. Amino acids: CASILPEAFF. The V gene is TRBV27, the J gene TRBJ1-1; D unresolved. V was cut by 7 bases and J by 6 bases, with 6 bases left in between. The CDR3 is 10 amino acids. Germline assignment: CDR1 MNHEY and CDR2 SMNVEV (reference sequence).

The chain joins TRBV28 to TRBJ2-1; TRBD2 agrees at 13 bases. Germline lookup yields CDR1 MDHEN and CDR2 SYDVKM. Trimming at V came to 6 bases and at J to 8 bases, leaving 7 bases not matched to a gene. The length of the CDR3 is 15 residues. In nucleotides, the CDR3 is TGTGCCAGCAGCCCCGGAGGACTAGCGGGAGATGAGCAGTTCTTC. This codes for CASSPGGLAGDEQFF.

This clone was counted a single time. The chain employs TRBV10-3 and TRBJ2-1; D call uncertain. Trimming cost V 0 bases and J 5 bases, with 14 bases left between them. The CDR3 loop spans 16 amino acids. Germline V gene data show CDR1 as ENHRY and CDR2 as SYGVKD. DNA of the CDR3: TGTGCCATCAGTGAGTCCGGCAGGAAAAAAAACAATGAGCAGTTCTTC. It codes for CAISESGRKKNNEQFF.

The V and J genes are TRBV9 and TRBJ2-5; TRBD2 matches at 8 bases. The CDR3 has 16 residues. Germline lookup yields CDR1 SGDLS and CDR2 YYNGEE. The V and J ends lost 0 bases and 1 base, in that order; junction bases with no gene match: 5. The CDR3 region is CASSVGSGSAQETQYF. CDR3 sequence (DNA): TGTGCCAGCAGCGTAGGAAGCGGGAGCGCCCAAGAGACCCAGTACTTC. The variable domain in full, completed from reference TRBV9 and TRBJ2-5, reads DSGVTQTPKHLITATGQRVTLRCSPRSGDLSVYWYQQSLDQGLQFLIQYYNGEERAKGNILERFSAQQFPDLHSELNLSSLELGDSALYFCASSVGSGSAQETQYFGPGTRLLVL.

This clone was detected once. The chain combines TRBV19 with TRBJ2-6; D gene uncertain. The CDR3 loop spans 15 amino acids. V lost 4 bases to trimming and J lost 0 bases, with 7 bases between them. The germline CDR1 and CDR2 sequences are LNHDA and SQIVND (reference sequence). The CDR3 region has the DNA TGTGCCAGTAGTACTAAGGGCTCTGGGGCCAACGTCCTGACTTTC. Protein product: CASSTKGSGANVLTF.

This clone was seen a single time. V gene TRBV29-1 combines with J gene TRBJ2-1, with 7 bases matching TRBD1. Germline CDR1 SQVTM, CDR2 ANQGSEA. The CDR3 has 12 amino acids. V was clipped by 4 bases and J by 7 bases; unmatched bases: 4. In DNA form, the CDR3 reads TGCAGCGTTGCGAGGGGGCAGAATGAGCAGTTCTTC. It translates to CSVARGQNEQFF.

The rearrangement joins TRBV7-3 to TRBJ2-3; 10 bases agree with TRBD2. From germline, CDR1 is SGHTA and CDR2 FQGTGA. The trim removed 1 base at V and 6 bases at J, leaving 10 bases unmatched. The CDR3 sequence is 17 residues long. CDR3 sequence: CASSLKLASGSLDTQYF. CDR3 sequence (DNA): TGTGCCAGCAGCTTAAAATTAGCTAGCGGGAGTTTGGATACGCAGTATTTT.

This chain connects TRBV7-9 to TRBJ2-5; D uncertain. The CDR3 runs to 16 residues. V lost 7 bases to trimming and J lost 7 bases, with 25 bases between them. Germline CDR1 is SEHNR and CDR2 is FQNEAQ (reference sequence). CDR3 sequence (DNA): TGTGCCAGCACCCTTAGTATGCAGAGGACGGTTGGGACCCAGTACTTC. It translates to CASTLSMQRTVGTQYF.

As for this clone: Different DNA sequences within this sample yield the same CDR3. V and J are TRBV6-5 and TRBJ2-3; weak D call: TRBD2 (6 bases). Between the trimmed V and J ends, which lost 2 bases and 0 bases, there was a span of 9 bases. The CDR3 extends over 15 amino acids. Germline lookup yields CDR1 MNHEY and CDR2 SVGAGI. The CDR3 nucleotides are TGTGCCAGCAGTTACGGGGGGACTAGCACAGATACGCAGTATTTT. Translated, it gives CASSYGGTSTDTQYF.

The chain links TRBV5-1 to TRBJ2-5, with a weak D call TRBD2 (6 bases). V dropped 5 bases and J dropped 4 bases, with 21 bases sitting between them. The CDR3 has 16 amino acids. The germline CDR1 and CDR2 sequences are SGHRS and YFSETQ. The DNA of the CDR3 is TGCGCCAGCAGATCCCAATCCGGGACTCTGGGAGAGACCCAGTACTTC. This gives the protein CASRSQSGTLGETQYF.

V usage is TRBV18 and J usage is TRBJ2-7; D might be TRBD1 (6 bases). The ends were cut back, 3 bases at V and 0 bases at J, with 18 bases in the middle. From germline, CDR1 is KGHSH and CDR2 LQKENI. The CDR3 is 17 amino acids. The CDR3 sequence: CASSPRQVRSFSYEQYF. DNA for the CDR3: TGTGCCAGCTCACCCCGACAGGTACGATCCTTCTCCTACGAGCAGTACTTC.

The chain recombines TRBV7-8 with TRBJ1-2; tentatively, D is TRBD1 (5 bases). V was pared by 1 base and J by 8 bases, with 17 bases between. The CDR3 has 15 amino acids. Germline V gene sequence: CDR1 SGHVS, CDR2 FQNEAQ. CDR3: CASSLDLGLKGGYTF. CDR3 nucleotides: TGTGCCAGCAGCTTAGATCTGGGGCTCAAGGGCGGCTACACCTTC.

The chain carries TRBV13 and TRBJ1-3; no definite D call. The germline V gene has CDR1 PRHDT and CDR2 FYEKMQ (reference sequence). The CDR3 contains 15 residues. Trimming left V 5 bases short and J 0 bases short, with 11 bases between. CDR3 in amino acids: CASSPTAYSGNTIYF. The CDR3 coding sequence is TGTGCCAGCAGCCCAACAGCTTACTCTGGAAACACCATATATTTT.

The gene calls are TRBV4-2 and TRBJ2-1; a possible D gene is TRBD1 (5 bases). In germline, CDR1 is LGHNA, CDR2 YNFKEQ. CDR3 length equals 17 residues. Trimming removed 1 base from V and 0 bases from J, with 13 bases in between. This CDR3 is CASSQVWGLSSYNEQFF. The CDR3 nucleotides read TGTGCCAGCAGCCAAGTGTGGGGCCTGAGCTCCTACAATGAGCAGTTCTTC.

Only one count was recorded for this clone. The chain joins TRBV6-6 to TRBJ1-1; D is undetermined. Germline loops: CDR1 MNHNY, CDR2 SVGAGI (reference sequence). Trimming removed 0 bases from V and 0 bases from J, with 11 bases in between. CDR3 size: 16 residues. CDR3 loop: CASSYSVGGVNTEAFF. CDR3 DNA sequence: TGTGCCAGCAGTTACTCGGTCGGCGGGGTGAACACTGAAGCTTTCTTT.

The J gene is TRBJ2-1, the V gene TRBV27, with unresolved D. CDR1 is MNHEY and CDR2 is SMNVEV in the germline V gene (reference sequence). The CDR3 is 16 residues long. V was clipped by 3 bases and J by 0 bases, with 12 bases between them. CDR3 sequence (DNA): TGTGCCAGCAGTTTCCATGCCTTATACTCCTACAATGAGCAGTTCTTC. This encodes CASSFHALYSYNEQFF.

The chain combines TRBV6-1 with TRBJ1-2; the D is unclear. The CDR3 is made up of 15 amino acids. Trimming pared 1 base from V and 4 bases from J, leaving 13 bases between. Germline CDR1 and CDR2: MNHNS and SASEGT. CDR3 in amino acids: CASSEGTSRSYGYTF. The CDR3 nucleotides read TGTGCCAGCAGTGAAGGTACCAGTCGATCCTATGGCTACACCTTC.

This chain uses TRBV2 with TRBJ2-1, with TRBD2 identical over 11 bases. CDR3 size: 16 residues. The V gene end was trimmed by 8 bases and the J gene end by 7 bases; junction bases not matched to a gene: 13. From germline, CDR1 is SNHLY and CDR2 FYNNEI. CDR3 protein: CASFGMTSGKLNEQFF. The CDR3 DNA reads TGTGCCAGCTTCGGGATGACTAGCGGGAAATTAAATGAGCAGTTCTTC.

The chain is built from TRBV19 and TRBJ2-1; TRBD2 agrees at 12 bases. J gave up 2 bases and V 6 bases, and 5 bases lay outside the gene matches. From germline, CDR1 is LNHDA and CDR2 SQIVND (reference sequence). The CDR3 spans 16 residues. CDR3 in amino acids: CASRIRLAGAYNEQFF. DNA for the CDR3: TGTGCCAGTAGAATCAGACTAGCGGGAGCCTACAATGAGCAGTTCTTC.

The chain has TRBV18 and TRBJ2-1; tentatively, D is TRBD2 (7 bases). The CDR3 spans 18 residues. V was clipped by 3 bases and J by 7 bases, with 25 bases between them. CDR1 is KGHSH and CDR2 is LQKENI in the germline V gene. The CDR3 protein is CASSPTPTTGLTGNEQFF. DNA of the CDR3: TGTGCCAGCTCACCTACACCCACTACGGGACTAACAGGGAATGAGCAGTTCTTC.

V usage is TRBV7-3 and J usage is TRBJ2-5; D possibly corresponds to TRBD2 (6 bases). With 2 bases removed from V and 2 bases from J, the gap between germline ends came to 12 bases. The CDR3 loop spans 15 amino acids. Germline V lookup: CDR1 SGHTA, CDR2 FQGTGA. The CDR3 bases are TGTGCCAGCAGCTTAGGGTCTAGCGTACAAGAGACCCAGTACTTC. Amino acids: CASSLGSSVQETQYF.

The chain combines TRBV19 with TRBJ2-1, with 9 nucleotides matching TRBD1. From germline, CDR1 is LNHDA and CDR2 SQIVND (reference sequence). This CDR3 contains 15 residues. V lost 6 bases to trimming and J lost 0 bases; unmatched junction nucleotides: 3. The DNA of the CDR3 is TGTGCCAGTAGCGACAGGGGGAACTCCTACAATGAGCAGTTCTTC. Its protein product is CASSDRGNSYNEQFF.

The chain links TRBV7-9 to TRBJ2-3, with D maybe TRBD2 (6 bases). In germline, CDR1 is SEHNR, CDR2 FQNEAQ (reference sequence). Trimming removed 3 bases from V and 2 bases from J, with 9 bases in between. The CDR3 has 14 amino acids. CDR3 region: CASSFIAVTDTQYF. As DNA, the CDR3 is TGTGCCAGCAGCTTTATAGCGGTCACAGATACGCAGTATTTT.

The gene calls are TRBV7-9 and TRBJ2-7; possibly TRBD1 or TRBD2 for D (6 bases each). V lost 2 bases and J 10 bases, leaving 18 bases between the germline ends. CDR3 length equals 14 residues. The germline gives CDR1 SEHNR, CDR2 FQNEAQ (reference sequence). CDR3 DNA: TGTGCCAGCAGCTTATTTCGGGGGCGGTCGGACCAGTACTTC. This sequence encodes CASSLFRGRSDQYF.

This clone appeared a few times. The V gene is TRBV4-3, the J gene TRBJ1-1; TRBD1 agrees at 10 bases. Germline CDR1 is LGHNA and CDR2 is YSLEER. V dropped 4 bases and J dropped 7; count of bases not matched to a gene: 6. This CDR3 has 14 residues. CDR3 sequence: CASSRGTGAGEAFF. The CDR3 region has the DNA TGCGCCAGCAGCCGAGGGACAGGGGCCGGTGAAGCTTTCTTT.